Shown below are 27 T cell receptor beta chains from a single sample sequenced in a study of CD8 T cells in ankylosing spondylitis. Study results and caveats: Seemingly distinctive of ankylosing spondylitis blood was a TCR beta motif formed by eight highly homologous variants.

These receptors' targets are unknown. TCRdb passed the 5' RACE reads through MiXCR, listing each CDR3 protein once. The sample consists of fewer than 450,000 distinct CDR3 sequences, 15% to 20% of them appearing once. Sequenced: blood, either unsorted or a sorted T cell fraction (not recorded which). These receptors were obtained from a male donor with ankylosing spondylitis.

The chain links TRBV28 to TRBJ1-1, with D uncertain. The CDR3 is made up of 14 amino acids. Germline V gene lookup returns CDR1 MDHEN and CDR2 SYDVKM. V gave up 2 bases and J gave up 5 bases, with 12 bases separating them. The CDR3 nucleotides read TGTGCCAGCAGTTTAGCCCAGGCTTGGACTGAAGCTTTCTTT. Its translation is CASSLAQAWTEAFF. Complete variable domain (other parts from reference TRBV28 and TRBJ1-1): DVKVTQSSRYLVKRTGEKVFLECVQDMDHENMFWYRQDPGLGLRLIYFSYDVKMKEKGDIPEGYSVSREKKERFSLILESASTNQTSMYLCASSLAQAWTEAFFGQGTRLTVV.

Written as DNA, the CDR3 is TGCAGCGTTGCATCGCGGACGGAGACCCAGTACTTC. Translation: CSVASRTETQYF. The V call is TRBV29-1, the J call TRBJ2-5, with D unresolved. The germline V gene has CDR1 SQVTM and CDR2 ANQGSEA. The ends were cut back, 4 bases at V and 5 bases at J, with 11 bases in the middle. The CDR3 is made up of 12 amino acids.

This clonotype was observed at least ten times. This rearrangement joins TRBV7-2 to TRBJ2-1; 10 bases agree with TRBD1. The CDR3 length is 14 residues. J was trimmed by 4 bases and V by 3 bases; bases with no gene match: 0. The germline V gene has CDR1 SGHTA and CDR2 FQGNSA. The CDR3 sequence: CASSLDRGYNEQFF. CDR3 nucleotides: TGTGCCAGCAGCTTGGACAGGGGGTACAATGAGCAGTTCTTC.

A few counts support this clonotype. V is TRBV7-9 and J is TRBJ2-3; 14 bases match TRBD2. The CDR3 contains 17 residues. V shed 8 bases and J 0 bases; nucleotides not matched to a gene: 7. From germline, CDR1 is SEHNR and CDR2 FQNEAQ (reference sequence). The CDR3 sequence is CASAGLAGEASTDTQYF. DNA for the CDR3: TGTGCCAGCGCGGGACTAGCGGGAGAGGCTAGCACAGATACGCAGTATTTT.

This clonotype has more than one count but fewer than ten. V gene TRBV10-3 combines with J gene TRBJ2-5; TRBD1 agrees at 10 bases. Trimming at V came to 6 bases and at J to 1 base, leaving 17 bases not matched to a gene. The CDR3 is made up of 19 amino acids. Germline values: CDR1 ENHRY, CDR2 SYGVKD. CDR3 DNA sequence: TGTGCCATCAGGGCGGACAGGGGGACGAAAGAGGGCATCCAAGAGACCCAGTACTTC. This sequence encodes CAIRADRGTKEGIQETQYF.

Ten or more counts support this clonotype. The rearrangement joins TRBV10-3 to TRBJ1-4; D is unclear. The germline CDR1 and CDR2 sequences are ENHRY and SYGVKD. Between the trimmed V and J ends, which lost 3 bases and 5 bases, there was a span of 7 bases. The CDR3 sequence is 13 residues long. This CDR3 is CAISEAANEKLFF. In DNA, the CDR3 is TGTGCCATCAGTGAAGCAGCAAATGAAAAACTGTTTTTT.

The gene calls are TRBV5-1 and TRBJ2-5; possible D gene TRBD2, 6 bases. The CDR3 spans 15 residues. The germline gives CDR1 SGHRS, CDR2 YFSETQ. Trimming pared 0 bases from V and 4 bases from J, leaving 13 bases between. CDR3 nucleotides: TGCGCCAGCAGCTTGGGACACGGGAGAGGAGAGACCCAGTACTTC. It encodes CASSLGHGRGETQYF.

The CDR3 spells CASSLLGTSFRGTQYF. The CDR3 nucleotides are TGTGCCAGCAGTCTCCTGGGGACTAGCTTCAGAGGGACCCAGTACTTC. The chain joins TRBV7-8 to TRBJ2-5; 9 nucleotides line up with TRBD2. In germline, CDR1 is SGHVS, CDR2 FQNEAQ. The CDR3 totals 16 residues. The V gene end was trimmed by 6 bases and the J gene end by 7 bases; junction bases not matched to a gene: 15.

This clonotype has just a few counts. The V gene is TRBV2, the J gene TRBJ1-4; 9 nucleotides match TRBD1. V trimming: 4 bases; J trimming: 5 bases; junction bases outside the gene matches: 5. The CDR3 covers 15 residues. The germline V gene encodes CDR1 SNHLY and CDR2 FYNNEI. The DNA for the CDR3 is TGTGCCAGCAGTGGGACAGGGGCGCGAAATGAAAAACTGTTTTTT. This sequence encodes CASSGTGARNEKLFF.

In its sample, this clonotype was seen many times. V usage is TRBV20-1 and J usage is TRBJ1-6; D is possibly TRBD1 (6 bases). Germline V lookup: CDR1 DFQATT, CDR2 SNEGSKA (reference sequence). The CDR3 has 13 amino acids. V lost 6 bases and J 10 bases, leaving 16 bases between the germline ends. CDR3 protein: CSAPKGGMSPLHF. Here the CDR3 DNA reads TGCAGTGCCCCAAAGGGGGGTATGTCACCCCTCCACTTT.

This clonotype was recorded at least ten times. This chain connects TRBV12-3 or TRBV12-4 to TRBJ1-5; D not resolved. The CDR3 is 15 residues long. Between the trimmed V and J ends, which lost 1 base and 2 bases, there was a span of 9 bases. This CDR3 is CASSLGAVGNQPQHF. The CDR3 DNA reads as TGTGCCAGCAGTTTAGGGGCGGTGGGCAATCAGCCCCAGCATTTT.

The CDR3 sequence is CASSSTTSGSIYEQFF. The CDR3 DNA sequence: TGTGCCAGCAGCTCCACAACTAGCGGGAGTATCTATGAGCAGTTCTTC. V gene TRBV5-5 combines with J gene TRBJ2-1, with 11 bases matching TRBD2. Germline lookup yields CDR1 SGHKS and CDR2 YYEKEE (reference sequence). J gave up 8 bases and V 3 bases, and 10 bases lay outside the gene matches. The CDR3 runs 16 residues.

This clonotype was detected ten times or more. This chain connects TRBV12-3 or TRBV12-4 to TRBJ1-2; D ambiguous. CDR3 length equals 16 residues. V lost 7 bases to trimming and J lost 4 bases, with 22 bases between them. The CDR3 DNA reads TGTGCCAGCACCCTGGTTATGAGGCCGGCCACCTATGGCTACACCTTC. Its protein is CASTLVMRPATYGYTF.

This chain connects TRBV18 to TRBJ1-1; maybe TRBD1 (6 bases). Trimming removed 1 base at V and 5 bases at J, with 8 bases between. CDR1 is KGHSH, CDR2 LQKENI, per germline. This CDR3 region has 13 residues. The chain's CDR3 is CASSPQQGTEAFF. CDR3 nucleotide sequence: TGTGCCAGCTCACCACAACAGGGTACTGAAGCTTTCTTT.

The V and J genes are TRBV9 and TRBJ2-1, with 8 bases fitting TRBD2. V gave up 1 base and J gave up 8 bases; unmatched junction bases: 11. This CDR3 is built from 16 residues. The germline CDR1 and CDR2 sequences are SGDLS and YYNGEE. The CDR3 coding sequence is TGTGCCAGCAGCGTAAAAACGGGACTAGGCATACATGAGCAGTTCTTC. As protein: CASSVKTGLGIHEQFF.

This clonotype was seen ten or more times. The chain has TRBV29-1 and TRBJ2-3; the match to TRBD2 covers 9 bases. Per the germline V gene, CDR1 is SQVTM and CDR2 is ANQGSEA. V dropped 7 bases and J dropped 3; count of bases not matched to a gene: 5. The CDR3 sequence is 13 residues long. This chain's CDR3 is CSGNGLATDTQYF. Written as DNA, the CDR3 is TGCAGCGGTAACGGACTAGCGACAGATACGCAGTATTTT.

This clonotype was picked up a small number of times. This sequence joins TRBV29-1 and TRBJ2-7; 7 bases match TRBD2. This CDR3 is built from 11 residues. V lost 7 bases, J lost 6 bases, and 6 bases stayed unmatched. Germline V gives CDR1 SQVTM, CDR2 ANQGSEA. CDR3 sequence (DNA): TGCAGCGCCAATACGGGGGGCGAGCAGTACTTC. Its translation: CSANTGGEQYF.

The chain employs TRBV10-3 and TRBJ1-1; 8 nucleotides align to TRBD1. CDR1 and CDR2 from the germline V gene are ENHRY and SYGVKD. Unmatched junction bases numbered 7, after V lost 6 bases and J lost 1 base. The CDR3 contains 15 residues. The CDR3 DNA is TGTGCCATCAGGGACAGGGTTGGGAAGAACACTGAAGCTTTCTTT. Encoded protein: CAIRDRVGKNTEAFF.

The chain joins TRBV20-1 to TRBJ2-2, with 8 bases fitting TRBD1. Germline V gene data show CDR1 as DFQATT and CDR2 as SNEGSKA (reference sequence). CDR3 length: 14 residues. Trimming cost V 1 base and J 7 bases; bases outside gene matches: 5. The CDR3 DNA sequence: TGCAGTGCTAGAGGGACAGGGAGAGGCGGGGAGCTGTTTTTT. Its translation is CSARGTGRGGELFF.

The CDR3 protein is CASSLGRGSFNDPQYF. The CDR3 nucleotides are TGTGCCAGCAGCTTAGGTAGGGGGAGTTTTAACGATCCGCAGTATTTT. This sequence joins TRBV11-2 and TRBJ2-3; D might be TRBD1 (6 bases). Germline CDR1 reads SGHAT; CDR2 reads FQNNGV. V was cut by 1 base and J by 10 bases, with 21 bases left in between. The CDR3 sequence is 16 residues long.

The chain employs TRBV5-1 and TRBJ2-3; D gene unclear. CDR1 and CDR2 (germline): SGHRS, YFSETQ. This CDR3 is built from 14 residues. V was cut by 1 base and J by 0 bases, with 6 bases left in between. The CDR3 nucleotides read TGCGCCAGCAGCTTGCCCCTTAGCACAGATACGCAGTATTTT. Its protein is CASSLPLSTDTQYF.

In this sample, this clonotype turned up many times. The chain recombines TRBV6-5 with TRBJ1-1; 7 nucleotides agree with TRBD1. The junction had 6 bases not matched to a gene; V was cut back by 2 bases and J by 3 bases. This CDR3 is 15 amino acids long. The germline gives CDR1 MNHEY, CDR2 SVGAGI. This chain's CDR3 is CASSYARGGDTEAFF. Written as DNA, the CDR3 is TGTGCCAGCAGTTACGCCAGGGGGGGGGACACTGAAGCTTTCTTT.

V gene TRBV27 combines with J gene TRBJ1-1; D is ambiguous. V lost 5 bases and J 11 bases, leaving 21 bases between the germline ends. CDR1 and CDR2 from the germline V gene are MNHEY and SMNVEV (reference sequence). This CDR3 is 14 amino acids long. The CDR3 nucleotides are TGTGCCAGCAGTGGGCGCGGGAGGGTAGGTTCGGCTTTCTTT. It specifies CASSGRGRVGSAFF.

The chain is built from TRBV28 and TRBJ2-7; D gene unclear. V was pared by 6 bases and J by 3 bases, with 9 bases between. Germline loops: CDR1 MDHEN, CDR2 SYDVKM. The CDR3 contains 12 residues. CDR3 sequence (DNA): TGTGCCAGCAGGCGTCCGGGCTACGAGCAGTACTTC. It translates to CASRRPGYEQYF.

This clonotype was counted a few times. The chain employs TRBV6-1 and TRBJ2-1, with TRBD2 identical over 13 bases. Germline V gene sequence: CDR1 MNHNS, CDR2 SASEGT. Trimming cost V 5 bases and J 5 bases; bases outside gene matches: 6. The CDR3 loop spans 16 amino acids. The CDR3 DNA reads TGTGCCAGCAGTAAAACCGGGACTAGCGGGAACAATGAGCAGTTCTTC. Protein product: CASSKTGTSGNNEQFF.

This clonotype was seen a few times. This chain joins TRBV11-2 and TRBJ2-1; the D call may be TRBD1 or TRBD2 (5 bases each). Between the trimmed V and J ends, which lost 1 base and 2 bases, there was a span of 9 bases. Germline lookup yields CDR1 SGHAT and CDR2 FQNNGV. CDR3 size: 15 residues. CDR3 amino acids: CASSLARGPYNEQFF. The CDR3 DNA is TGTGCCAGCAGCTTAGCGAGGGGTCCCTACAATGAGCAGTTCTTC.

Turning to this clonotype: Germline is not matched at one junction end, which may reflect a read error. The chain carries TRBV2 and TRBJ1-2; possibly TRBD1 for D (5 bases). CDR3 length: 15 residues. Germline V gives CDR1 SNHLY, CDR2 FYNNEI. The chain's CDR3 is CASSDQGGANYDYTF. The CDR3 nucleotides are TGTGCCAGCAGCGATCAGGGAGGGGCTAACTATGACTACACCTTC.